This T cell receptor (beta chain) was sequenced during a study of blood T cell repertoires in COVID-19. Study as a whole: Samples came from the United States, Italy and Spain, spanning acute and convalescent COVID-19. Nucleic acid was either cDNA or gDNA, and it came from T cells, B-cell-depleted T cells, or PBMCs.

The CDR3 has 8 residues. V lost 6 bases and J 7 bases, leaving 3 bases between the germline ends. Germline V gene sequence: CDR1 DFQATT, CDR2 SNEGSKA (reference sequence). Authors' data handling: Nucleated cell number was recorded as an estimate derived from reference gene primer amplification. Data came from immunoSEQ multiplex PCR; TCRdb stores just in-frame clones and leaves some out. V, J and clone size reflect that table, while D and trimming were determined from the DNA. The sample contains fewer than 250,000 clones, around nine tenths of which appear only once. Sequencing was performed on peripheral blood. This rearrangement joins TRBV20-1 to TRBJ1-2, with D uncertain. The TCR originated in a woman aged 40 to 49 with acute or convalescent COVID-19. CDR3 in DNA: TGCAGTGCCTCTGGCTACACCTTC. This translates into CSASGYTF.